Below, 27 T cell receptor beta chains from the same sample are listed, as sequenced in a study of blood T cell repertoires in COVID-19 (TCRdb year 2020). Library generation was performed with the immunoSEQ multiplex PCR assay. This immuneACCESS table, as held by TCRdb, lists in-frame sequences with V and J called but not all clones. Of the missing ones, under half trace to an unresolved V gene in checked studies; the others have no known cause. The sample has a few hundred thousand clones on record, around nine tenths of them singletons. The biggest ten clones account for around 3.1% of the sample. The sequenced sample consisted of peripheral blood. These receptor sequences come from a man aged 60 to 69 with acute or convalescent COVID-19.

The chain joins TRBV2 to TRBJ2-5, with D tentatively TRBD1 (6 bases). The CDR3 is made up of 15 amino acids. V lost 4 bases to trimming and J lost 1 base, with 13 bases between them. Germline CDR1 is SNHLY and CDR2 is FYNNEI. The CDR3 reads CASSVRQGIQETQYF. As DNA, the CDR3 is TGTGCCAGCAGTGTACGCCAGGGGATCCAAGAGACCCAGTACTTC.

The rearrangement joins TRBV5-6 to TRBJ1-5; 7 positions match TRBD1. CDR1 SGHDT and CDR2 YYEEEE come from the germline V gene. J gave up 9 bases and V 4 bases, and 10 bases lay outside the gene matches. CDR3 length: 14 residues. The CDR3 coding sequence is TGTGCCAGCAGCGTCGGACAGGCCCGAGGGCCCCAGCATTTT. Translated, it gives CASSVGQARGPQHF.

This chain links TRBV27 with TRBJ1-5; 8 bases agree with TRBD1. Trimming took 3 bases from V and 2 from J; bases not matched to a gene: 3. The length of the CDR3 is 15 residues. Germline V gives CDR1 MNHEY, CDR2 SMNVEV (reference sequence). DNA of the CDR3: TGTGCCAGCAGTTTGGGGACAGGAGGCAATCAGCCCCAGCATTTT. It is translated as CASSLGTGGNQPQHF.

The chain is built from TRBV2 and TRBJ1-1; D is undetermined. The CDR3 length is 14 residues. Germline CDR1 is SNHLY and CDR2 is FYNNEI. Trimming removed 11 bases from V and 1 base from J, with 17 bases in between. The CDR3 spells CAGSRQAWNTEAFF. DNA of the CDR3: TGTGCCGGGTCCCGGCAGGCCTGGAACACTGAAGCTTTCTTT.

V gene TRBV7-9 combines with J gene TRBJ2-3; TRBD1 matches at 10 bases. Germline CDR1 SEHNR, CDR2 FQNEAQ (reference sequence). The length of the CDR3 is 17 residues. The junction had 10 bases not matched to a gene; V was cut back by 1 base and J by 6 bases. For the CDR3, the DNA is TGTGCCAGCAGCTTAGAGTCGGACAGGGGGAATTTTGATACGCAGTATTTT. It encodes CASSLESDRGNFDTQYF.

The chain employs TRBV5-4 and TRBJ1-6; the D gene is possibly TRBD1 (6 bases). V was pared by 1 base and J by 11 bases, with 10 bases between. The CDR3 loop spans 13 amino acids. Germline V gives CDR1 SGHNT, CDR2 YYREEE (reference sequence). CDR3 protein: CASSLIGGTPLHF. The CDR3 DNA follows: TGTGCCAGCAGCTTGATAGGGGGAACACCCCTCCACTTT.

The chain uses TRBV19 and TRBJ1-3, with D unresolved. This CDR3 comprises 17 residues. V was cut by 2 bases and J by 0 bases, with 14 bases left in between. The germline gives CDR1 LNHDA, CDR2 SQIVND (reference sequence). CDR3 DNA: TGTGCCAGTAGTATATTCCGCAGTACTAGCTCTGGAAACACCATATATTTT. This sequence encodes CASSIFRSTSSGNTIYF.

The gene calls are TRBV19 and TRBJ2-4; perhaps TRBD1 as D (6 bases). Looked up from germline, CDR1 is LNHDA and CDR2 is SQIVND (reference sequence). There are 14 residues in the CDR3. V dropped 5 bases and J dropped 7 bases, with 15 bases sitting between them. CDR3 in amino acids: CASSPRQARNIQYF. The CDR3 coding sequence is TGTGCCAGTAGTCCGCGACAGGCGAGGAACATTCAGTACTTC.

The chain combines TRBV30 with TRBJ1-3; the match to TRBD1 covers 8 bases. The V gene end was trimmed by 5 bases and the J gene end by 4 bases; junction bases not matched to a gene: 7. The CDR3 length is 14 residues. Germline V lookup: CDR1 GTSNPN, CDR2 SVGIG (reference sequence). DNA of the CDR3: TGTGCCTGGGCGACAGGGGTTCAGGGAAACACCATATATTTT. This translates into CAWATGVQGNTIYF.

The V and J genes are TRBV13 and TRBJ2-7; maybe TRBD1 (5 bases). The CDR3 length is 15 residues. Trimming stripped 1 base from V and 2 bases from J, with 12 bases between. CDR1 and CDR2 (germline): PRHDT, FYEKMQ (reference sequence). CDR3 sequence: CASSLVGAGPYEQYF. The CDR3 DNA sequence: TGTGCCAGCAGCTTAGTAGGGGCCGGACCCTACGAGCAGTACTTC. Variable domain in full (rest from reference TRBV13 and TRBJ2-7): AAGVIQSPRHLIKEKRETATLKCYPIPRHDTVYWYQQGPGQDPQFLISFYEKMQSDKGSIPDRFSAQQFSDYHSELNMSSLELGDSALYFCASSLVGAGPYEQYFGPGTRLTVT.

The rearrangement joins TRBV6-2 or TRBV6-3 to TRBJ1-1, with no clear D. The germline V and J ends were trimmed by 6 bases and 1 base, with 9 bases remaining between them. This CDR3 spans 13 amino acids. Germline assignment: CDR1 MNHEY and CDR2 SVGEGT. For the CDR3, the DNA is TGTGCCAGCAGCAATACCGGGAACACTGAAGCTTTCTTT. This gives the protein CASSNTGNTEAFF.

The chain uses TRBV2 and TRBJ2-3; the match to TRBD2 covers 10 bases. With V trimmed by 6 bases and J by 4 bases, 7 bases remained unmatched. The CDR3 runs to 15 residues. The germline gives CDR1 SNHLY, CDR2 FYNNEI. The CDR3 DNA reads TGTGCCAGCAGGGAAAGCGGGGGGGCCCCAGATACGCAGTATTTT. Its translation: CASRESGGAPDTQYF. Supplemented by reference TRBV2 and TRBJ2-3, the full variable domain reads EPEVTQTPSHQVTQMGQEVILRCVPISNHLYFYWYRQILGQKVEFLVSFYNNEISEKSEIFDDQFSVERPDGSNFTLKIRSTKLEDSAMYFCASRESGGAPDTQYFGPGTRLTVL.

V and J are TRBV6-5 and TRBJ1-4, with TRBD1 identical over 8 bases. Germline CDR1 MNHEY, CDR2 SVGAGI. V lost 0 bases to trimming and J lost 7 bases; unmatched junction nucleotides: 4. This CDR3 has 15 amino acids. CDR3 in amino acids: CASSYSGDRGEKLFF. The CDR3 bases are TGTGCCAGCAGTTACTCAGGCGACAGGGGTGAAAAACTGTTTTTT.

This rearrangement joins TRBV3-1 (or the pseudogene TRBV3-2) to TRBJ1-2; TRBD1 matches 8 bases. The CDR3 covers 14 residues. Germline trimming cut 4 bases from V and 10 bases from J; bases unmatched to any gene: 11. CDR1 is LGHDT and CDR2 is YNNKEL in the germline V gene (reference sequence). For the CDR3, the DNA is TGTGCCAGCAGCCCGCGGACAGGGCGAGGAGACTACACCTTC. Its protein is CASSPRTGRGDYTF.

The chain couples TRBV24-1 to TRBJ2-1; tentatively, D is TRBD1 (6 bases). CDR1 and CDR2 (germline): KGHDR, SFDVKD. The CDR3 is made up of 15 amino acids. Trimming took off 5 bases at V and 7 bases at J, with 17 bases between the two ends. CDR3 sequence: CATSAAGGHGNEQFF. CDR3 sequence (DNA): TGTGCCACCAGTGCCGCTGGGGGACACGGGAATGAGCAGTTCTTC.

The J gene is TRBJ1-1, the V gene TRBV6-5; TRBD1 agrees at 8 bases. Trimming at V came to 5 bases and at J to 4 bases, leaving 9 bases not matched to a gene. The CDR3 contains 15 residues. Germline CDR1 reads MNHEY; CDR2 reads SVGAGI. Here the CDR3 reads CASSQTDRGGTEAFF. The CDR3 DNA is TGTGCCAGCAGTCAAACCGACAGGGGTGGCACTGAAGCTTTCTTT.

The V call is TRBV5-5, the J call TRBJ2-4, with 8 bases fitting TRBD1. The germline CDR1 and CDR2 sequences are SGHKS and YYEKEE (reference sequence). V lost 0 bases to trimming and J lost 3 bases; unmatched junction nucleotides: 5. The CDR3 is made up of 16 amino acids. CDR3 protein: CASSLGTGTDKNIQYF. CDR3 nucleotide sequence: TGTGCCAGCAGCTTGGGGACAGGGACGGACAAAAACATTCAGTACTTC.

The rearrangement links TRBV7-2 to TRBJ1-1; weak D call: TRBD1 (5 bases). V shed 1 base and J shed 0 bases, with 6 bases lying between them. The CDR3 runs to 14 residues. Germline CDR1 and CDR2: SGHTA and FQGNSA. DNA for the CDR3: TGTGCCAGCAGCTTAGGGGGCATGAACACTGAAGCTTTCTTT. Translating gives CASSLGGMNTEAFF.

This chain links TRBV11-3 with TRBJ2-5, with TRBD2 matching over 8 bases. With 3 bases clipped from V and 5 bases from J, the junction kept 2 bases outside the gene matches. Per the germline V gene, CDR1 is SGHNT and CDR2 is YENEEA. The CDR3 consists of 13 residues. CDR3 loop: CASSFRLAETQYF. Written as DNA, the CDR3 is TGTGCCAGCAGCTTCCGACTAGCGGAGACCCAGTACTTC.

J is TRBJ1-2 and V is TRBV18; D is uncertain. The CDR3 extends over 14 amino acids. Germline V gene sequence: CDR1 KGHSH, CDR2 LQKENI. Between the trimmed V and J ends, which lost 3 bases and 1 base, there was a span of 9 bases. In DNA, the CDR3 is TGTGCCAGCTCACCCCCTACTTTTAACTATGGCTACACCTTC. Its translation: CASSPPTFNYGYTF. Variable domain in full (rest from reference TRBV18 and TRBJ1-2): NAGVMQNPRHLVRRRGQEARLRCSPMKGHSHVYWYRQLPEEGLKFMVYLQKENIIDESGMPKERFSAEFPKEGPSILRIQQVVRGDSAAYFCASSPPTFNYGYTFGSGTRLTVV.

This chain connects TRBV18 to TRBJ1-2; D remains ambiguous. The CDR3 consists of 14 residues. Germline CDR1 reads KGHSH; CDR2 reads LQKENI. Trimming cost V 1 base and J 3 bases, with 9 bases left between them. CDR3 protein: CASSPRLADYGYTF. The CDR3 DNA reads TGTGCCAGCTCACCACGGCTTGCGGACTATGGCTACACCTTC.

The chain uses TRBV6-1 and TRBJ1-2; 8 bases are a match to TRBD1. V was clipped by 0 bases and J by 4 bases; unmatched bases: 4. Germline CDR1 is MNHNS and CDR2 is SASEGT. The CDR3 is 15 residues long. The CDR3 sequence: CASSEARTGIYGYTF. CDR3 coding DNA: TGTGCCAGCAGTGAAGCCAGGACAGGGATCTATGGCTACACCTTC.

V usage is TRBV2 and J usage is TRBJ2-5; 10 bases agree with TRBD2. Unmatched junction bases numbered 5, after V lost 5 bases and J lost 5 bases. CDR3 length equals 14 residues. Germline-derived CDR1 and CDR2 are SNHLY and FYNNEI. The CDR3 here is CASSKRGGAETQYF. CDR3 DNA sequence: TGTGCCAGCAGTAAGCGGGGGGGCGCCGAGACCCAGTACTTC.

V gene TRBV28 combines with J gene TRBJ2-2, with D unresolved. V shed 10 bases and J shed 3 bases, with 18 bases lying between them. Germline V gene data show CDR1 as MDHEN and CDR2 as SYDVKM. This CDR3 has 15 amino acids. Here the CDR3 DNA reads TGTGCCACTCGGGTCCCCAGTGTATACACCGGGGAGCTGTTTTTT. As protein: CATRVPSVYTGELFF.

V gene TRBV4-3 combines with J gene TRBJ2-3, with 9 bases lining up with TRBD1. With 3 bases clipped from V and 4 bases from J, the junction kept 8 bases outside the gene matches. CDR3 length: 16 residues. Germline CDR1 is LGHNA and CDR2 is YSLEER. Here the CDR3 reads CASSQTRDREADTQYF. The CDR3, as DNA: TGCGCCAGCAGCCAGACCCGGGACAGGGAAGCAGATACGCAGTATTTT.

This sequence joins TRBV7-9 and TRBJ2-1, with TRBD1 matching 11 bases. The J segment lost 3 bases and the V segment lost 0 bases, leaving 1 base of the junction unmatched. CDR3 length equals 16 residues. Per germline, CDR1 SEHNR and CDR2 FQNEAQ (reference sequence). This chain's CDR3 is CASSLAGTGGYNEQFF. CDR3 bases: TGTGCCAGCAGCTTAGCCGGGACAGGGGGCTACAATGAGCAGTTCTTC.

This clone was detected once. The chain uses TRBV24-1 and TRBJ2-2; 9 bases match TRBD2. Germline CDR1 and CDR2: KGHDR and SFDVKD. V was pared by 10 bases and J by 1 base, with 0 bases of the junction left unmatched. The CDR3 is made up of 13 amino acids. For the CDR3, the DNA is TGTGCCACGCGGGGGGGGAACACCGGGGAGCTGTTTTTT. Encoded protein: CATRGGNTGELFF.